This is a list of T cell receptor beta chains from one sample in a study of CD8+ T cells in alopecia areata. TCRdb's table, derived via immunoSEQ multiplex PCR, lists solely in-frame clones and lacks some. The sample yields some 110,000 clones, 55% to 65% seen once. Sequenced material: CD4+ T cells sorted from blood. These TCRs come from a human donor in good health. Both conserved end residues are part of each CDR3. Clone size is stated in some rows and not others, as once, few, many or a class when expanded.

V gene	clone size	J gene	CDR3 protein
TRBV4-2	-	TRBJ1-6	CASSQDQDRGHSPLHF
TRBV30	few	TRBJ1-6	CAWTNQGDNSPLHF
TRBV4-1	-	TRBJ2-1	CASSQLAGVYNEQFF
TRBV30	-	TRBJ1-3	CAWSAHQGKIGGNTIYF
TRBV25-1	once	TRBJ1-2	CASSGSTGGGYTF
TRBV29-1	few	TRBJ2-7	CSPTQRDSVRPQYF
TRBV2	-	TRBJ1-5	CASSDRGGAGNQPQHF
TRBV30	-	TRBJ1-2	CAWVQVNYGYTF
TRBV30	-	TRBJ2-2	CAWNRENTGELFF
TRBV27	few	TRBJ1-2	CASRGAGRVDGYTF
TRBV29-1	once	TRBJ2-7	CSVDRGHEQYF
TRBV25-1	few	TRBJ1-6	CASRGEYNSPLHF
TRBV4-1	-	TRBJ2-5	CASSQEGRQRKETQYF
TRBV11-2	few	TRBJ2-3	CASSPVAGVADTQYF